This passage covers 23 T cell receptor beta chains from one sample sequenced in a study of OX40 agonist ivuxolimab in advanced cancers. Produced via immunoSEQ multiplex PCR; TCRdb's table is partial and in-frame only. The data show some 50,000 clones, over 75% seen once. The input for sequencing was CD4+ or CD8+ T cells sorted from blood, taken in a trial of the OX40 agonist ivuxolimab. All receptors come from an adult with an advanced solid tumor such as melanoma, head and neck, liver or kidney cancer.

This clone is medium-sized. The rearrangement joins TRBV4-1 to TRBJ2-3, with D unresolved. Per germline, CDR1 MGHRA and CDR2 YSYEKL. CDR3 size: 14 residues. Deletions cut 3 bases from V and 0 bases from J, with 7 bases between. The CDR3, as DNA: TGCGCCAGCAGCCAGACGACTAGCACAGATACGCAGTATTTT. This gives the protein CASSQTTSTDTQYF.

The chain recombines TRBV28 with TRBJ2-3; D is undetermined. Per germline, CDR1 MDHEN and CDR2 SYDVKM. This CDR3 has 15 residues. Trimming shortened V by 7 bases and J by 4 bases, and 18 bases separated the two germline ends. The CDR3 DNA reads TGTGCCAGCACCTCGACGAATGGGAACGCAGATACGCAGTATTTT. Protein sequence: CASTSTNGNADTQYF.

This clone was recorded once. The genes are TRBV29-1 and TRBJ2-7; possibly TRBD1 or TRBD2 for D (5 bases each). V dropped 3 bases and J dropped 3 bases, with 12 bases sitting between them. The germline CDR1 and CDR2 sequences are SQVTM and ANQGSEA. The length of the CDR3 is 13 residues. CDR3 nucleotide sequence: TGCAGCGTTGAGGGACGTTCAAACTACGAGCAGTACTTC. Its protein product is CSVEGRSNYEQYF.

The rearrangement links TRBV4-3 to TRBJ2-7; TRBD2 agrees at 7 bases. Germline CDR1 and CDR2: LGHNA and YSLEER. The V segment lost 4 bases and the J segment 3 bases; nucleotides outside the gene matches: 3. This CDR3 region has 13 residues. CDR3 sequence (DNA): TGCGCCAGCAGCCTCGGCGGGGGCTACGAGCAGTACTTC. Translation: CASSLGGGYEQYF.

The V and J genes are TRBV27 and TRBJ2-5; weak D call: TRBD1 (6 bases). The J call may not be correct, given that the DNA end is closer to TRBJ2-7. CDR3 length equals 15 residues. From germline, CDR1 is MNHEY and CDR2 SMNVEV (reference sequence). CDR3 protein: CASRSTGQRVYEQYF. In DNA form, the CDR3 reads TGTGCCAGCAGATCTACGGGACAAAGGGTCTACGAGCAGTACTTC.

The rearrangement joins TRBV7-2 to TRBJ1-6, with 7 bases aligning to TRBD1. CDR1 SGHTA and CDR2 FQGNSA come from the germline V gene. The CDR3 is 14 amino acids. V dropped 5 bases and J dropped 10; count of bases not matched to a gene: 8. CDR3 in amino acids: CASSVRGLGSPLHF. CDR3 DNA: TGTGCCAGCAGCGTCAGGGGGTTGGGCTCACCCCTCCACTTT.

This clone was observed a single time. This same CDR3 is encoded by further DNA sequences in the sample. The genes are TRBV5-6 and TRBJ1-1, with D maybe TRBD1 (6 bases). Germline V gene lookup returns CDR1 SGHDT and CDR2 YYEEEE. This CDR3 is built from 14 residues. Trimming removed 4 bases at V and 3 bases at J, with 13 bases between. CDR3 region: CASSVGQSDTEAFF. CDR3 DNA sequence: TGTGCCAGCAGCGTAGGACAGTCGGACACTGAAGCTTTCTTT.

The chain joins TRBV30 to TRBJ1-2; possibly TRBD1 for D (6 bases). The germline V gene has CDR1 GTSNPN and CDR2 SVGIG (reference sequence). The CDR3 runs to 12 residues. V dropped 1 base and J dropped 4 bases, with 7 bases sitting between them. The CDR3 loop reads CAWSEDSYGYTF. The CDR3, as DNA: TGTGCCTGGAGTGAGGACAGCTATGGCTACACCTTC.

This clone was recorded once. The J gene is TRBJ2-1, the V gene TRBV14; TRBD1 matches 10 bases. The CDR3 runs 14 residues. The germline V gene encodes CDR1 SGHDN and CDR2 FVKESK. V lost 5 bases and J lost 6; bases outside the gene matches: 4. CDR3 residues: CASSFRTGGNEQFF. As DNA, the CDR3 is TGTGCCAGCAGCTTCAGGACAGGGGGCAATGAGCAGTTCTTC.

The chain has TRBV2 and TRBJ2-1, with 10 bases lining up with TRBD2. CDR1 SNHLY and CDR2 FYNNEI come from the germline V gene. J was trimmed by 4 bases and V by 3 bases; bases with no gene match: 3. This CDR3 spans 15 amino acids. CDR3 region: CASSEGSGGYNEQFF. The CDR3 DNA reads as TGTGCCAGCAGTGAGGGTAGCGGGGGGTACAATGAGCAGTTCTTC.

J is TRBJ2-3 and V is TRBV7-2; tentative D call: TRBD2 (7 bases). The germline V and J ends were trimmed by 7 bases and 1 base, with 15 bases remaining between them. CDR3 length: 15 amino acids. The V gene's germline CDR1 is SGHTA and CDR2 FQGNSA. In DNA, the CDR3 is TGTGCCAGCACCGGGGACGGGGGGCGCACAGATACGCAGTATTTT. Its translation is CASTGDGGRTDTQYF.

The J gene is TRBJ1-2, the V gene TRBV19; no firm D call. The CDR3 length is 14 residues. Deletions cut 7 bases from V and 5 bases from J, with 17 bases between. Per the germline V gene, CDR1 is LNHDA and CDR2 is SQIVND (reference sequence). In DNA, the CDR3 is TGTGCCAGTATCGCGGGAAACAGAATTTATGGCTACACCTTC. This gives the protein CASIAGNRIYGYTF.

The chain carries TRBV19 and TRBJ1-2; D is perhaps TRBD1 (5 bases). Germline values: CDR1 LNHDA, CDR2 SQIVND (reference sequence). This CDR3 is built from 17 residues. V lost 7 bases and J lost 0, with 21 bases in between. CDR3 coding DNA: TGTGCCAGTAACTACCTCCTGACAGAAAAACCTAACTATGGCTACACCTTC. Translating it yields CASNYLLTEKPNYGYTF.

The gene calls are TRBV5-5 and TRBJ1-6, with a tentative D call TRBD1 (5 bases). The CDR3 length is 15 residues. Trimming shortened V by 1 base and J by 10 bases, and 15 bases separated the two germline ends. Germline lookup yields CDR1 SGHKS and CDR2 YYEKEE (reference sequence). CDR3 in amino acids: CASSLSGNPSSPLHF. Written as DNA, the CDR3 is TGTGCCAGCAGCTTGTCAGGGAACCCTTCCTCACCCCTCCACTTT.

The chain has TRBV19 and TRBJ1-2; possibly TRBD1 for D (6 bases). Germline CDR1 is LNHDA and CDR2 is SQIVND (reference sequence). V was cut by 3 bases and J by 4 bases, with 15 bases left in between. CDR3 size: 15 residues. CDR3 sequence reads: CASSIADSGFYGYTF. CDR3 coding DNA: TGTGCCAGTAGTATCGCGGACAGCGGATTCTATGGCTACACCTTC.

The V and J genes are TRBV7-9 and TRBJ2-7, with a possible D match to TRBD1 (5 bases). This CDR3 is built from 14 residues. Germline CDR1 and CDR2: SEHNR and FQNEAQ (reference sequence). V shed 2 bases and J shed 3 bases, with 11 bases lying between them. This chain's CDR3 is CASSLRRDSYEQYF. The CDR3 region has the DNA TGTGCCAGCAGCTTACGGCGAGACAGCTACGAGCAGTACTTC.

The chain employs TRBV6-5 and TRBJ2-1; 8 bases fit TRBD2. The CDR3 has 15 residues. Trimming cost V 7 bases and J 8 bases; bases outside gene matches: 13. Per the germline V gene, CDR1 is MNHEY and CDR2 is SVGAGI. CDR3 DNA sequence: TGTGCCAGCACTAGGCGGGGGGCCTACGTCGATGAGCAGTTCTTC. Protein: CASTRRGAYVDEQFF.

The CDR3 DNA reads TGTGCCAGCAGCTTAGTCAGACAGGGGGGCAATGAGCAGTTCTTC. Translated, it gives CASSLVRQGGNEQFF. This chain links TRBV7-6 with TRBJ2-1; 9 nucleotides match TRBD1. Trimming took 1 base from V and 6 from J; bases not matched to a gene: 4. Germline V gene lookup returns CDR1 SGHVS and CDR2 FNYEAQ. The CDR3 has 15 residues.

This chain uses TRBV2 with TRBJ2-3; perhaps D is TRBD1 or TRBD2 (5 bases each). Germline loops: CDR1 SNHLY, CDR2 FYNNEI. V lost 3 bases and J lost 9, with 16 bases in between. The CDR3 spans 14 residues. The CDR3 loop reads CASSEQLVGATQYF. The CDR3 region has the DNA TGTGCCAGCAGTGAGCAACTCGTCGGGGCGACGCAGTATTTT.

The rearrangement uses TRBV5-1 and TRBJ1-6, with TRBD1 as a possible D gene (6 bases). V was shortened by 4 bases and J by 7 bases, with 12 bases between the two germline ends. This CDR3 is built from 14 residues. Germline-derived CDR1 and CDR2 are SGHRS and YFSETQ. In DNA, the CDR3 is TGCGCCAGCAGCCAGGACAGTAGAAATTCACCCCTCCACTTT. Translating it yields CASSQDSRNSPLHF. Full variable domain (outside the CDR3, taken from reference TRBV5-1 and TRBJ1-6): KAGVTQTPRYLIKTRGQQVTLSCSPISGHRSVSWYQQTPGQGLQFLFEYFSETQRNKGNFPGRFSGRQFSNSRSEMNVSTLELGDSALYLCASSQDSRNSPLHFGNGTRLTVT.

Remarks on this clone: The same CDR3 arises from other DNA sequences in this sample as well. V and J are TRBV5-1 and TRBJ1-6; 7 positions match TRBD1. Trimming removed 2 bases from V and 5 bases from J; junction bases left unmatched: 1. This CDR3 spans 14 amino acids. Germline V CDR1 and CDR2: SGHRS, YFSETQ. This chain's CDR3 is CASSLGQDNSPLHF. In DNA form, the CDR3 reads TGCGCCAGCAGCTTAGGACAGGATAATTCACCCCTCCACTTT. Full variable domain (missing parts from reference TRBV5-1 and TRBJ1-6): KAGVTQTPRYLIKTRGQQVTLSCSPISGHRSVSWYQQTPGQGLQFLFEYFSETQRNKGNFPGRFSGRQFSNSRSEMNVSTLELGDSALYLCASSLGQDNSPLHFGNGTRLTVT.

The chain links TRBV5-1 to TRBJ2-6; 7 nucleotides align to TRBD1. Germline loops: CDR1 SGHRS, CDR2 YFSETQ. CDR3 length: 17 residues. V shed 3 bases, J shed 1 base, and the junction held 7 bases outside the gene matches. CDR3 amino acids: CASSSAGGMSGANVLTF. DNA of the CDR3: TGCGCCAGCAGCTCAGCAGGGGGTATGTCTGGGGCCAACGTCCTGACTTTC.

J is TRBJ2-2 and V is TRBV7-2; D might be TRBD2 (7 bases). The ends were cut back, 0 bases at V and 6 bases at J, with 20 bases in the middle. Germline V gene data show CDR1 as SGHTA and CDR2 as FQGNSA. This CDR3 spans 18 amino acids. The CDR3 nucleotides read TGTGCCAGCAGCTTAGCCCCCCTGGAGAAGGGGGGGCCCGGGGAGCTGTTTTTT. This codes for CASSLAPLEKGGPGELFF. Full variable domain (missing parts from reference TRBV7-2 and TRBJ2-2): GAGVSQSPSNKVTEKGKDVELRCDPISGHTALYWYRQSLGQGLEFLIYFQGNSAPDKSGLPSDRFSAERTGGSVSTLTIQRTQQEDSAVYLCASSLAPLEKGGPGELFFGEGSRLTVL.